Listed here is a single T cell receptor (beta chain). The record originates from a study of blood T cells in healthy people across ages. Germline V gives CDR1 SGHRS, CDR2 YFSETQ. After removal of 3 bases from V and 4 bases from J, the junction contained 10 bases not matched to a gene. This CDR3 is built from 16 residues. Primed by a sample-barcoded 5' primer and a J-beta primer mix, a second PCR proceeded for roughly 6 to 12 cycles. TCRdb independently ran MiXCR on the 5' RACE reads; one entry per CDR3 protein. The table lists roughly 1.5 million distinct CDR3 sequences, approximately 43% of them singletons.

The clonotype was recovered from a young woman in good health. Sequencing was performed on blood. The chain has TRBV5-1 and TRBJ1-2, with 9 positions matching TRBD1. The CDR3 here is CASSYNVRTGAYGYTF. The CDR3 DNA reads as TGCGCCAGCAGCTACAACGTAAGGACAGGGGCCTATGGCTACACCTTC.